This TCR beta chain was identified in a study of T-cell reconstitution after alpha-beta-depleted transplantation in children. This clonotype was observed many times. A TCRbeta library incorporating unique molecular identifiers was prepared. Each CDR3 protein gets one entry after TCRdb re-called the PCR reads with MiXCR. The table lists under 350,000 distinct CDR3 sequences, more than 8% of them singletons. The CDR3 has 11 residues. CDR1 SQVTM and CDR2 ANQGSEA come from the germline V gene. V was trimmed by 5 bases and J by 4 bases, leaving 8 bases between them. This chain connects TRBV29-1 to TRBJ1-1; D is undetermined. The TCR originated in a human donor who donated a stem cell graft to a child with SCID. The input for sequencing was PBMCs from the stem cell graft donor, taken from the stem cell graft. CDR3 sequence: CSVLRGTEAFF. CDR3 coding DNA: TGCAGCGTTCTCAGAGGCACTGAAGCTTTCTTT. Combining the CDR3 with reference TRBV29-1 and TRBJ1-1 gives the whole variable domain SAVISQKPSRDICQRGTSLTIQCQVDSQVTMMFWYRQQPGQSLTLIATANQGSEATYESGFVIDKFPISRPNLTFSTLTVSNMSPEDSSIYLCSVLRGTEAFFGQGTRLTVV.